The clone carrying this T cell receptor (beta chain) was counted only a few times. Its cognate antigen is unknown. Germline CDR1 and CDR2: SGHTA and FQGNSA. CDR3 length equals 12 residues. The ends were cut back, 1 base at V and 12 bases at J, with 10 bases in the middle. Sequencing of DNA taken from cultured CD4+ T cells relied on the Oncomine TCR Beta short-read assay. TCRdb redid the calling of the PCR reads with MiXCR, one entry per CDR3 protein. This sample has around 20,000 distinct CDR3 sequences; roughly 71% occur once, and the top ten carry roughly 7.5%. This sample stems from a study of vaccination and CD4 T cells after COVID-19. General observations from the study: Among reactive clones from convalescent patients, a median roughly 85% appeared only post-vaccination.

As to treatment: roughly 11-day PBMC culture with coronavirus spike peptide pools or control peptides (ViraFEST assay). The clonotype was recovered from a human donor who had recovered from COVID-19. The gene calls are TRBV7-2 and TRBJ1-5; no definite D call. Sequenced input: CD4+ T cells from blood, cultured in vitro. CDR3 sequence reads: CASSLVPPNQHF. For the CDR3, the DNA is TGTGCCAGCAGCTTAGTCCCGCCGAACCAGCATTTT. The variable domain in full, completed from reference TRBV7-2 and TRBJ1-5, reads GAGVSQSPSNKVTEKGKDVELRCDPISGHTALYWYRQSLGQGLEFLIYFQGNSAPDKSGLPSDRFSAERTGGSVSTLTIQRTQQEDSAVYLCASSLVPPNQHFGDGTRLSIL.